This T cell receptor beta chain was recorded in a study of cytomegalovirus exposure and HLA in healthy donors. V lost 5 bases and J lost 3; bases outside the gene matches: 13. Germline V lookup: CDR1 SGHNT, CDR2 YENEEA. This CDR3 has 18 amino acids. The PCR used 60 Vbeta and 13 Jbeta primers. Sequencing used immunoSEQ multiplex PCR; TCRdb keeps in-frame clones, though not all of them. The profile shows over 100,000 clones, roughly 74% of them singletons. The TCR comes from a man aged 35 to 55 in good health and CMV-seropositive. This chain joins TRBV11-3 and TRBJ2-3; 11 nucleotides line up with TRBD2. The specimen sequenced was PBMCs. The CDR3 region has the DNA TGTGCCAGCAGCCCTAGTCCCATAGCGGGAGGGCGAACAGATACGCAGTATTTT. Protein: CASSPSPIAGGRTDTQYF.